This TCR beta chain is drawn from a study of graft-versus-host responses after intestinal transplantation. Germline V CDR1 and CDR2: SGHVS, FQNEAQ. Trimming removed 1 base at V and 2 bases at J, with 14 bases between. CDR3 length: 16 amino acids. Profiling relied on immunoSEQ multiplex PCR, and the TCRdb table lists in-frame clones only, not all of them. Among more than 85,000 clones, roughly 93% were seen once, and the ten largest hold around 0.49%. This clone has a single count. The antigen is unknown. This sequence joins TRBV7-8 and TRBJ1-2; D is ambiguous. Specimen: unstimulated CD8+ T cells sorted from spleen or lymph node cells, collected before intestinal transplant. The receptor comes from a human donor who received an intestinal transplant. For the CDR3, the DNA is TGTGCCAGCAGCTTAGAACCTGGCCAAAGCAACTATGGCTACACCTTC. It yields the protein CASSLEPGQSNYGYTF.